Below are 28 T cell receptor beta chains sequenced from a single sample in a study of CD8 T cells in Susac syndrome. RNA in amounts of roughly 0.5 to 1 ug was reverse transcribed with random hexamers. TCRdb reprocessed the immunoSEQ multiplex PCR reads via MiXCR and lists one record per CDR3 protein. The sample includes about 140,000 distinct CDR3 sequences, approximately 95% of them seen just once. Sequencing input: CD8+ T cells from PBMCs. These receptors were taken from a human donor with Susac syndrome.

This sequence joins TRBV29-1 and TRBJ2-7, with D perhaps TRBD2 (5 bases). V gave up 4 bases and J gave up 0 bases, with 13 bases separating them. From germline, CDR1 is SQVTM and CDR2 ANQGSEA. The length of the CDR3 is 14 residues. The CDR3 sequence is CSVGSAGNSYEQYF. DNA for the CDR3: TGCAGCGTTGGATCGGCGGGCAACTCCTACGAGCAGTACTTC.

The gene calls are TRBV7-6 and TRBJ2-2; TRBD2 aligns across 10 bases. CDR1 is SGHVS, CDR2 FNYEAQ, per germline. With V trimmed by 1 base and J by 0 bases, 5 bases remained unmatched. This CDR3 spans 18 amino acids. The CDR3 sequence is CASSLGPGLAANTGELFF. The CDR3 bases are TGTGCCAGCAGCTTAGGGCCTGGACTAGCGGCGAACACCGGGGAGCTGTTTTTT. Based on the CDR3 plus reference TRBV7-6 and TRBJ2-2, the full variable domain is GAGVSQSPRYKVTKRGQDVALRCDPISGHVSLYWYRQALGQGPEFLTYFNYEAQQDKSGLPNDRFSAERPEGSISTLTIQRTEQRDSAMYRCASSLGPGLAANTGELFFGEGSRLTVL.

The chain recombines TRBV13 with TRBJ2-1; the D is unclear. V gave up 2 bases and J gave up 7 bases, with 12 bases separating them. The germline CDR1 and CDR2 sequences are PRHDT and FYEKMQ (reference sequence). The CDR3 is 14 residues long. The CDR3 nucleotides read TGTGCCAGCAGCTTAATCGGGTTTGGGAATGAGCAGTTCTTC. Translated: CASSLIGFGNEQFF.

The chain couples TRBV20-1 to TRBJ1-5; no definite D call. Trimming took off 6 bases at V and 5 bases at J, with 14 bases between the two ends. CDR3 length equals 13 residues. Germline V gene lookup returns CDR1 DFQATT and CDR2 SNEGSKA (reference sequence). The CDR3 reads CSALDYSDQPQHF. The CDR3, as DNA: TGCAGTGCCTTAGATTATTCCGATCAGCCCCAGCATTTT.

V is TRBV12-3 or TRBV12-4 and J is TRBJ2-1; D is undetermined. With 7 bases removed from V and 8 bases from J, the gap between germline ends came to 12 bases. The CDR3 runs to 12 residues. CDR3 amino acids: CASKDLNDEQFF. DNA for the CDR3: TGTGCCAGCAAGGACCTTAACGATGAGCAGTTCTTC.

The chain couples TRBV28 to TRBJ2-5; 7 nucleotides agree with TRBD1. Germline V gives CDR1 MDHEN, CDR2 SYDVKM. This CDR3 has 15 amino acids. The V and J ends lost 5 bases and 2 bases, in that order; junction bases with no gene match: 8. The CDR3 DNA reads TGTGCCAGCAGTCGAGACTTGGGACAGCAAGAGACCCAGTACTTC. Its protein is CASSRDLGQQETQYF.

The chain recombines TRBV6-6 with TRBJ1-4; weak D call: TRBD1 (5 bases). The germline V and J ends were trimmed by 7 bases and 12 bases, with 21 bases remaining between them. This CDR3 region has 14 residues. Per germline, CDR1 MNHNY and CDR2 SVGAGI (reference sequence). The chain's CDR3 is CASTNGGSERELFF. The DNA of the CDR3 is TGTGCCAGCACTAACGGGGGGAGTGAACGAGAACTGTTTTTT.

The chain carries TRBV11-2 and TRBJ2-7; D gene ambiguous. Germline V lookup: CDR1 SGHAT, CDR2 FQNNGV. This CDR3 has 13 amino acids. The V gene lost 10 bases and the J gene lost 2 bases, with 15 bases spanning the gap. The CDR3 DNA is TGTGCCACCCCCGGTAGACGGACCTACGAGCAGTACTTC. Amino acid sequence: CATPGRRTYEQYF.

Only a few counts were recorded for this clonotype. The V and J genes are TRBV27 and TRBJ2-1; TRBD2 is a possible D gene (5 bases). CDR3 length: 15 residues. The V end lost 3 bases, the J end lost 2 bases, and 11 bases lay between the germline ends. Germline values: CDR1 MNHEY, CDR2 SMNVEV (reference sequence). The CDR3 sequence is CASSFAAGAYNEQFF. The CDR3 DNA is TGTGCCAGCAGTTTTGCGGCGGGCGCCTACAATGAGCAGTTCTTC.

The chain combines TRBV19 with TRBJ2-7, with D possibly TRBD1 on 5 matching bases. The CDR3 loop spans 14 amino acids. The V gene lost 2 bases and the J gene lost 3 bases, with 11 bases spanning the gap. The V gene's germline CDR1 is LNHDA and CDR2 SQIVND (reference sequence). CDR3 bases: TGTGCCAGTAGTATACTGGCAGGGTTCTACGAGCAGTACTTC. Its translation is CASSILAGFYEQYF.

This clonotype has only a few counts. CDR3 region: CASSRQGDEQFF. DNA of the CDR3: TGTGCCAGCAGCCGCCAGGGGGATGAGCAGTTCTTC. The J gene is TRBJ2-1, the V gene TRBV6-2 or TRBV6-3; 7 nucleotides agree with TRBD1. There are 12 residues in the CDR3. Germline loops: CDR1 MNHEY, CDR2 SVGEGT. Unmatched junction bases numbered 4, after V lost 6 bases and J lost 8 bases.

CDR3 sequence (DNA): TGTGCCACCAGCAGAGTAGTCAATTCACAGGATTTTCTTGACTACGAGCAGTACTTC. As protein: CATSRVVNSQDFLDYEQYF. The chain has TRBV15 and TRBJ2-7; D may be TRBD1 (5 bases). Germline V gene lookup returns CDR1 LNHNV and CDR2 YYDKDF (reference sequence). V was cut by 1 base and J by 3 bases, with 25 bases left in between. The CDR3 covers 19 residues.

The genes are TRBV5-4 and TRBJ2-5, with D tentatively TRBD2 (7 bases). V lost 3 bases and J lost 1, with 16 bases in between. This CDR3 contains 16 residues. Germline V gene sequence: CDR1 SGHNT, CDR2 YYREEE (reference sequence). For the CDR3, the DNA is TGTGCCAGCAGCTCTGGACTAGGGGGGGTCCAAGAGACCCAGTACTTC. Protein: CASSSGLGGVQETQYF.

The chain uses TRBV5-1 and TRBJ1-5, with D perhaps TRBD1 (6 bases). The germline CDR1 and CDR2 sequences are SGHRS and YFSETQ. The CDR3 length is 15 residues. The germline V and J ends were trimmed by 0 bases and 5 bases, with 12 bases remaining between them. CDR3 region: CASSLGQDLHQPQHF. CDR3 nucleotides: TGCGCCAGCAGCTTGGGACAGGACTTACATCAGCCCCAGCATTTT.

The gene calls are TRBV28 and TRBJ1-4, with D perhaps TRBD1 (5 bases). Germline assignment: CDR1 MDHEN and CDR2 SYDVKM. This CDR3 spans 15 amino acids. The ends were cut back, 3 bases at V and 2 bases at J, with 10 bases in the middle. For the CDR3, the DNA is TGTGCCAGCAGTTTCCTACAGGCGACTAATGAAAAACTGTTTTTT. Translation: CASSFLQATNEKLFF. The complete variable domain, with remaining parts taken from reference TRBV28 and TRBJ1-4, reads DVKVTQSSRYLVKRTGEKVFLECVQDMDHENMFWYRQDPGLGLRLIYFSYDVKMKEKGDIPEGYSVSREKKERFSLILESASTNQTSMYLCASSFLQATNEKLFFGSGTQLSVL.

The chain employs TRBV13 and TRBJ1-1; D is unresolved. Germline lookup yields CDR1 PRHDT and CDR2 FYEKMQ (reference sequence). The V end lost 0 bases, the J end lost 11 bases, and 13 bases lay between the germline ends. The CDR3 sequence is 13 residues long. The CDR3 sequence is CASSLGVRTQAFF. The CDR3 coding sequence is TGTGCCAGCAGCTTAGGGGTGCGGACCCAGGCTTTCTTT.

The genes are TRBV14 and TRBJ1-6; tentatively, D is TRBD1 (5 bases). The V gene lost 4 bases and the J gene lost 10 bases, with 17 bases spanning the gap. The CDR3 has 15 residues. CDR1 SGHDN and CDR2 FVKESK come from the germline V gene. The DNA for the CDR3 is TGTGCCAGCAGCCCACGGGACCGAGGGTGGTCACCCCTCCACTTT. It translates to CASSPRDRGWSPLHF.

V usage is TRBV11-2 and J usage is TRBJ2-5; 9 nucleotides line up with TRBD2. This CDR3 is built from 16 residues. Trimming at V came to 5 bases and at J to 5 bases, leaving 12 bases not matched to a gene. Germline-derived CDR1 and CDR2 are SGHAT and FQNNGV. The CDR3 DNA sequence: TGTGCCAGCAGCGCCCCCGGTAGCGGGAGCCGGGAGACCCAGTACTTC. This gives the protein CASSAPGSGSRETQYF.

The chain links TRBV27 to TRBJ2-3; 8 bases are a match to TRBD1. The CDR3 is made up of 16 amino acids. Trimming at V came to 5 bases and at J to 2 bases, leaving 9 bases not matched to a gene. Germline values: CDR1 MNHEY, CDR2 SMNVEV (reference sequence). This CDR3 is CASSQDRAAVTDTQYF. In DNA form, the CDR3 reads TGTGCCAGCAGTCAGGACAGGGCCGCAGTCACAGATACGCAGTATTTT.

This chain's CDR3 is CASSWTSSEQFF. CDR3 coding DNA: TGTGCCAGCAGCTGGACTAGCAGTGAGCAGTTCTTC. The chain carries TRBV6-6 and TRBJ2-1; 8 bases map to TRBD2. With 6 bases clipped from V and 9 bases from J, the junction kept 4 bases outside the gene matches. From germline, CDR1 is MNHNY and CDR2 SVGAGI (reference sequence). The CDR3 runs 12 residues.

This chain connects TRBV28 to TRBJ1-2, with 9 positions matching TRBD1. Germline-derived CDR1 and CDR2 are MDHEN and SYDVKM. This CDR3 is built from 15 residues. Trimming at V came to 5 bases and at J to 3 bases, leaving 7 bases not matched to a gene. The DNA for the CDR3 is TGTGCCAGCAGTCAGGGACAGGGTAGAGACTATGGCTACACCTTC. This translates into CASSQGQGRDYGYTF.

The chain uses TRBV12-3 or TRBV12-4 and TRBJ1-2; 8 positions match TRBD1. This CDR3 has 14 residues. With 3 bases clipped from V and 2 bases from J, the junction kept 2 bases outside the gene matches. The CDR3 bases are TGTGCCAGCAGTTTCGGGACAGGAAACTATGGCTACACCTTC. Translation gives CASSFGTGNYGYTF.

Only one count was recorded for this clonotype. This sequence joins TRBV4-1 and TRBJ1-2; TRBD1 aligns across 7 bases. Germline V gene data show CDR1 as MGHRA and CDR2 as YSYEKL. The CDR3 is 16 amino acids. V dropped 1 base and J dropped 12; count of bases not matched to a gene: 17. CDR3 sequence (DNA): TGCGCCAGCAGCCAAGTTCCCCCGGGGCAGGGGGAATGGGACACCTTC. As protein: CASSQVPPGQGEWDTF.

For this clonotype: One end of the junction varies from germline; a read error may be responsible. The chain combines TRBV29-1 with TRBJ2-6, with D possibly being TRBD1 or TRBD2 (6 bases each). The CDR3 contains 15 residues. Germline V gives CDR1 SQVTM, CDR2 ANQGSEA. Here the CDR3 DNA reads TGCAACGTTGAGGGGGGAGACTCTGGGGCCAACGTCCTGACTTTC. Encoded protein: CNVEGGDSGANVLTF.

The chain recombines TRBV27 with TRBJ1-1; D gene ambiguous. This CDR3 has 14 amino acids. Trimming shortened V by 3 bases and J by 7 bases, and 15 bases separated the two germline ends. CDR1 and CDR2 (germline): MNHEY, SMNVEV (reference sequence). The CDR3 spells CASSLGRMSVEAFF. For the CDR3, the DNA is TGTGCCAGCAGTTTGGGCCGGATGTCCGTTGAAGCTTTCTTT.

The rearrangement uses TRBV5-1 and TRBJ2-5; D ambiguous. The length of the CDR3 is 15 residues. The V end lost 0 bases, the J end lost 0 bases, and 9 bases lay between the germline ends. Germline loops: CDR1 SGHRS, CDR2 YFSETQ. The CDR3 coding sequence is TGCGCCAGCAGCTTGGGGCCACCGTACCAAGAGACCCAGTACTTC. Its translation: CASSLGPPYQETQYF.

The rearrangement links TRBV11-2 to TRBJ2-7; TRBD1 agrees at 8 bases. The J segment lost 0 bases and the V segment lost 2 bases, leaving 12 bases of the junction unmatched. The CDR3 loop spans 18 amino acids. Germline loops: CDR1 SGHAT, CDR2 FQNNGV. The CDR3 nucleotides are TGTGCCAGCAGCTTAAGGGTAGAACCGGGACAGGACTCCTACGAGCAGTACTTC. It is translated as CASSLRVEPGQDSYEQYF.

The J gene is TRBJ2-7, the V gene TRBV9; weak D call: TRBD1 (6 bases). The CDR3 spans 15 residues. Germline CDR1 reads SGDLS; CDR2 reads YYNGEE. V lost 0 bases and J 5 bases, leaving 15 bases between the germline ends. The CDR3 loop reads CASSVEGQGKNEQYF. CDR3 in DNA: TGTGCCAGCAGCGTAGAAGGGCAGGGGAAGAACGAGCAGTACTTC.